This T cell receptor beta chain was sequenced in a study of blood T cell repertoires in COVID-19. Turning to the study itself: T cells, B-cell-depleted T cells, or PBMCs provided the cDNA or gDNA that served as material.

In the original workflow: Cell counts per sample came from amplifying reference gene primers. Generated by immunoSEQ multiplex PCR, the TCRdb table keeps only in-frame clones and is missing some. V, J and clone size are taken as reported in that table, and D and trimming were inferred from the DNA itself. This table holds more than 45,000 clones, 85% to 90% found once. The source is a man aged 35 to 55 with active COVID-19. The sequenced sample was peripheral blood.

CDR3 amino acids: CASSELFGQGHTDTQYF. The CDR3 coding sequence is TGTGCCAGCAGTGAATTATTCGGACAGGGGCACACAGATACGCAGTATTTT. The genes are TRBV25-1 and TRBJ2-3; 9 nucleotides match TRBD1. This CDR3 is built from 17 residues. Germline-derived CDR1 and CDR2 are MGHDK and SYGVNS. Trimming took 1 base from V and 2 from J; bases not matched to a gene: 7. Full variable domain (remainder filled in from reference TRBV25-1 and TRBJ2-3): EADIYQTPRYLVIGTGKKITLECSQTMGHDKMYWYQQDPGMELHLIHYSYGVNSTEKGDLSSESTVSRIRTEHFPLTLESARPSHTSQYLCASSELFGQGHTDTQYFGPGTRLTVL.